A single count supports the clone carrying this T cell receptor beta chain. Its antigen is still unknown. These data are taken from a study of shared clonotypes between healthy human individuals. Study findings and constraints: The small donor group covered limited genetic and exposure diversity. Non-shared clonotypes had lower generation probabilities than those shared by all four donors.

Every donor was a Caucasian adult from Nashville, Tennessee. Division of CD4+ cells produced a CD45RA+ naive subset and a CD45RA-negative memory subset. Germline CDR1 is SGHKS and CDR2 is YYEKEE (reference sequence). Deletions cut 4 bases from V and 0 bases from J, with 16 bases between. This CDR3 is 16 amino acids long. Data came from immunoSEQ multiplex PCR; TCRdb stores just in-frame clones and leaves some out. The repertoire holds some 550,000 clones, more than 95% seen once, with roughly 0.05% in the top ten. The specimen was naive CD4+ T cells sorted from blood. Subset reported: CD45RA+ positively selected. V and J are TRBV5-5 and TRBJ2-5; D is unresolved. This TCR derives from a woman aged 25 to 45 in good health. The CDR3 DNA follows: TGTGCCAGCAGCCCACCTGTGAACCGACACCAAGAGACCCAGTACTTC. Protein product: CASSPPVNRHQETQYF. The whole variable domain, remainder taken from reference TRBV5-5 and TRBJ2-5, is DAGVTQSPTHLIKTRGQQVTLRCSPISGHKSVSWYQQVLGQGPQFIFQYYEKEERGRGNFPDRFSARQFPNYSSELNVNALLLGDSALYLCASSPPVNRHQETQYFGPGTRLLVL.